This T cell receptor (beta chain) was documented in a study of blood T cell repertoires in COVID-19. TCRdb's table, derived via immunoSEQ multiplex PCR, lists solely in-frame clones and lacks some. The table records some 150,000 clones, around nine tenths of them present only once. This clone has only a few counts. Losses at the gene ends were 1 base for V and 4 bases for J; bases not matched to a gene: 6. Germline CDR1 and CDR2: LNHDA and SQIVND (reference sequence). The CDR3 length is 16 residues. Input material: peripheral blood. The receptor was isolated from a human donor in a cohort sampled during active COVID-19. This chain links TRBV19 with TRBJ1-5; TRBD1 agrees at 8 bases. The CDR3 region is CASSIGTGRSNQPQHF. The CDR3 nucleotides are TGTGCCAGTAGTATAGGGACAGGGAGGTCAAATCAGCCCCAGCATTTT. Full variable domain (outside the CDR3, taken from reference TRBV19 and TRBJ1-5): DGGITQSPKYLFRKEGQNVTLSCEQNLNHDAMYWYRQDPGQGLRLIYYSQIVNDFQKGDIAEGYSVSREKKESFPLTVTSAQKNPTAFYLCASSIGTGRSNQPQHFGDGTRLSIL.